Shown below are 10 T cell receptor beta chains from a single sample sequenced in a study of blood T cells in healthy people across ages. A sample-barcoded 5' primer and a J-beta primer mix were used in a second PCR of roughly 6 to 11 cycles. TCRdb passed the 5' RACE reads through MiXCR, listing each CDR3 protein once. This table has some 780,000 distinct CDR3 sequences, just over 55% appearing once. The sequencing sample was made of blood. These receptors came from a middle-aged man in good health.

The chain recombines TRBV5-1 with TRBJ2-5, with 12 bases matching TRBD1. This CDR3 has 16 residues. The junction had 11 bases not matched to a gene; V was cut back by 5 bases and J by 6 bases. CDR1 and CDR2 from the germline V gene are SGHRS and YFSETQ. CDR3 sequence (DNA): TGCGCCAGCAGTGACCCGGGACAGGGGGCTTCGAAGACCCAGTACTTC. As protein: CASSDPGQGASKTQYF.

This rearrangement joins TRBV27 to TRBJ1-1, with a tentative D call TRBD1 (5 bases). Between the trimmed V and J ends, which lost 4 bases and 6 bases, there was a span of 18 bases. The CDR3 has 15 residues. CDR1 is MNHEY, CDR2 SMNVEV, per germline (reference sequence). The CDR3 loop is CASSSLDTPVAEAFF. CDR3 sequence (DNA): TGTGCCAGCAGTTCCTTGGACACTCCGGTCGCTGAAGCTTTCTTT.

The V call is TRBV7-3, the J call TRBJ2-7, with D unclear. The CDR3 runs to 13 residues. In germline, CDR1 is SGHTA, CDR2 FQGTGA. Trimming cost V 0 bases and J 7 bases, with 10 bases left between them. CDR3 protein: CASSLTQGREQYF. In nucleotides, the CDR3 is TGTGCCAGCAGCTTAACGCAAGGCCGTGAGCAGTACTTC.

This clonotype was observed a handful of times. V usage is TRBV12-3 or TRBV12-4 and J usage is TRBJ2-3; the match to TRBD2 covers 12 bases. Trimming cost V 7 bases and J 5 bases; bases outside gene matches: 4. The CDR3 covers 14 residues. CDR3 in amino acids: CASTLGLAGDTQYF. The CDR3 DNA follows: TGTGCCAGCACCCTGGGACTAGCGGGAGATACGCAGTATTTT.

The rearrangement links TRBV27 to TRBJ2-1; maybe TRBD2 (5 bases). The CDR3 is 16 residues long. Trimming left V 4 bases short and J 0 bases short, with 13 bases between. CDR1 is MNHEY and CDR2 is SMNVEV in the germline V gene (reference sequence). The CDR3 DNA follows: TGTGCCAGCAGTTCTACTAGGGAGAGCTCCTACAATGAGCAGTTCTTC. Translated, it gives CASSSTRESSYNEQFF.

This chain joins TRBV6-2 or TRBV6-3 and TRBJ2-2, with D possibly matching TRBD2 (5 bases). The CDR3 runs 14 residues. From germline, CDR1 is MNHEY and CDR2 SVGEGT. The V gene lost 8 bases and the J gene lost 1 base, with 11 bases spanning the gap. The CDR3 nucleotides are TGTGCCAGCTCAGCGAGCGGGAACACCGGGGAGCTGTTTTTT. Its translation: CASSASGNTGELFF.

The V gene is TRBV12-3 or TRBV12-4, the J gene TRBJ2-1; tentatively, D is TRBD1 or TRBD2 (5 bases each). This CDR3 is 14 amino acids long. Trimming cost V 4 bases and J 6 bases, with 13 bases left between them. In nucleotides, the CDR3 is TGTGCCAGCAGTTATGCTAGTGGGGGCAATGAGCAGTTCTTC. Protein: CASSYASGGNEQFF.

This clonotype appeared a few times. The V gene is TRBV10-3, the J gene TRBJ1-5; TRBD1 aligns across 7 bases. The CDR3 length is 13 residues. V gave up 10 bases and J gave up 3 bases; unmatched junction bases: 6. CDR1 and CDR2 (germline): ENHRY, SYGVKD. CDR3 sequence: CATTGDYNQPQHF. Here the CDR3 DNA reads TGTGCCACTACAGGGGATTACAATCAGCCCCAGCATTTT.

J is TRBJ2-4 and V is TRBV27; D might be TRBD1 (6 bases). Judging by the DNA end, TRBJ2-7 fits better; the J call may be wrong. Germline assignment: CDR1 MNHEY and CDR2 SMNVEV (reference sequence). CDR3 length equals 13 residues. The CDR3: CASRRAGAYEQYF. In DNA, the CDR3 is TGTGCCAGCCGCCGGGCAGGGGCCTACGAGCAGTACTTC.

This rearrangement joins TRBV20-1 to TRBJ2-3; D gene unclear. CDR3 length equals 12 residues. Trimming stripped 4 bases from V and 0 bases from J, with 5 bases between. Germline CDR1 and CDR2: DFQATT and SNEGSKA (reference sequence). The CDR3 region has the DNA TGCAGTGCTAAAGGTAGCACAGATACGCAGTATTTT. Its protein product is CSAKGSTDTQYF.